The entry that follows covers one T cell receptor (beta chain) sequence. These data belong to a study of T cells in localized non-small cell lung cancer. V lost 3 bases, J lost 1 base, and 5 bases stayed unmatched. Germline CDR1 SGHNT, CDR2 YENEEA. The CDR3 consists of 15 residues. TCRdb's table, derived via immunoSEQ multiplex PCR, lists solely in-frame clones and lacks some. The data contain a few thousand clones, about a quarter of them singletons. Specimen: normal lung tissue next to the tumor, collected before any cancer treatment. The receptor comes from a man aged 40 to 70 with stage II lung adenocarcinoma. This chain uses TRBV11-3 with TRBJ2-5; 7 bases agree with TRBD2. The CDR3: CASSLASGVQETQYF. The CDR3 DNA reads TGTGCCAGCAGCTTGGCAAGCGGGGTCCAAGAGACCCAGTACTTC.